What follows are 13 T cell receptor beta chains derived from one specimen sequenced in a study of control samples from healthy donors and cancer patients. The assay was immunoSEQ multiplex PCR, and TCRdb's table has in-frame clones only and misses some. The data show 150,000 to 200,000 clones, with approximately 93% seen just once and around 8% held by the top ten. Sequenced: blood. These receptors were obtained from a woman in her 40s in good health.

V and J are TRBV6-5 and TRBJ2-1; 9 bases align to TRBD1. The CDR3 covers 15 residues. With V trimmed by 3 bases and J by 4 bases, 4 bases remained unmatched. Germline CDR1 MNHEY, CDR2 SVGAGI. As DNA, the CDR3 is TGTGCCAGCAGTTATCTGGGACAGGGTTACAATGAGCAGTTCTTC. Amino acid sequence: CASSYLGQGYNEQFF.

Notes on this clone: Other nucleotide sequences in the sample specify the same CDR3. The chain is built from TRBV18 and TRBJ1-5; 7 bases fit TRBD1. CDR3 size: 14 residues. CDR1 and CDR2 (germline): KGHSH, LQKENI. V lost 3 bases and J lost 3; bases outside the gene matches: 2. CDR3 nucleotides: TGTGCCAGCTCACCCGGGACAGTCAATCAGCCCCAGCATTTT. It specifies CASSPGTVNQPQHF.

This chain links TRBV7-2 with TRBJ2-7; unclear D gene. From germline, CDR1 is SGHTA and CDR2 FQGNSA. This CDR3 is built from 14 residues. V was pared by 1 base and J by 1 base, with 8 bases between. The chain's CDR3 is CASSLVPESYEQYF. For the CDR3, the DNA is TGTGCCAGCAGCTTAGTTCCAGAGTCCTACGAGCAGTACTTC.

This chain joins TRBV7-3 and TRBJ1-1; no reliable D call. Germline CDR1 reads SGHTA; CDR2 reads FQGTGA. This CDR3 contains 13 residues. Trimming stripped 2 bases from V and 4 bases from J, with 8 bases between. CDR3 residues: CASSLEVRTEAFF. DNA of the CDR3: TGTGCCAGCAGCTTAGAGGTTCGCACTGAAGCTTTCTTT.

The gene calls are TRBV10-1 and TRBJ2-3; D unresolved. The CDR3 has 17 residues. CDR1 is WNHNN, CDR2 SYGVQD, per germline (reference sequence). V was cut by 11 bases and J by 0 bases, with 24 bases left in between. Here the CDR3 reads CAPYYSLDAASTDTQYF. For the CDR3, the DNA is TGCGCCCCCTACTATTCTCTGGACGCGGCTAGCACAGATACGCAGTATTTT.

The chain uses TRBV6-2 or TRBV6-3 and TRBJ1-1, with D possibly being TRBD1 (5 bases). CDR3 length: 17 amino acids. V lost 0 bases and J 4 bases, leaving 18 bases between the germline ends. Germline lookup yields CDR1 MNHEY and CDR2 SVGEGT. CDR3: CASSYSLGRVGGTEAFF. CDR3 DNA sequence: TGTGCCAGCAGTTACTCCCTGGGCAGGGTCGGCGGCACTGAAGCTTTCTTT.

Here the CDR3 reads CSAGTGSNTEAFF. The CDR3 region has the DNA TGCAGCGCCGGGACAGGGTCGAACACTGAAGCTTTCTTT. The chain joins TRBV29-1 to TRBJ1-1, with TRBD1 matching over 9 bases. CDR1 and CDR2 from the germline V gene are SQVTM and ANQGSEA. After removal of 7 bases from V and 1 base from J, the junction contained 4 bases not matched to a gene. The CDR3 has 13 amino acids.

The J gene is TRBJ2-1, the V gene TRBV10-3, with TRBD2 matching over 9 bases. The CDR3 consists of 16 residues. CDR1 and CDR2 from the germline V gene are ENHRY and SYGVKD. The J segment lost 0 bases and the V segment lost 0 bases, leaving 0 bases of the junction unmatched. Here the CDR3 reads CAISESSGSSYNEQFF. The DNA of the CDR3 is TGTGCCATCAGTGAGTCTAGCGGGAGCTCCTACAATGAGCAGTTCTTC.

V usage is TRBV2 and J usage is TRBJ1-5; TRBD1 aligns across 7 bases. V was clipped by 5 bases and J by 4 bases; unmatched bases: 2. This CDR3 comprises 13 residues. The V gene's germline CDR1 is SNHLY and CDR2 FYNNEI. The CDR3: CASSRDSNQPQHF. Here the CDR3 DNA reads TGTGCCAGCAGTCGGGACAGTAATCAGCCCCAGCATTTT.

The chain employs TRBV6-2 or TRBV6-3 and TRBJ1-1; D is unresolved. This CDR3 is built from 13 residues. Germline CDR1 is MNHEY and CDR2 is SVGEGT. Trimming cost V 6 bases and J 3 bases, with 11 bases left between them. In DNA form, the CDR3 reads TGTGCCAGCAGCCGGGAAAAGGACACTGAAGCTTTCTTT. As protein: CASSREKDTEAFF.

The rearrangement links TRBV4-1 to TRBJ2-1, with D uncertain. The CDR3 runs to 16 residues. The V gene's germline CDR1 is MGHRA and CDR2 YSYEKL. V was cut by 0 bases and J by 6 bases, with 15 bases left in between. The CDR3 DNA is TGCGCCAGCAGCCAAGAGGGCAACCAAGTGGCCAATGAGCAGTTCTTC. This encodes CASSQEGNQVANEQFF.

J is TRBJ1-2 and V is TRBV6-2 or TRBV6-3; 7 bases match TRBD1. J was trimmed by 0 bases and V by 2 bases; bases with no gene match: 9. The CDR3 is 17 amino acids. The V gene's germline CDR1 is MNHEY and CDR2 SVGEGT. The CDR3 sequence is CASSYRAAGGANYGYTF. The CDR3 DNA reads TGTGCCAGCAGTTACCGTGCGGCAGGGGGAGCTAACTATGGCTACACCTTC.

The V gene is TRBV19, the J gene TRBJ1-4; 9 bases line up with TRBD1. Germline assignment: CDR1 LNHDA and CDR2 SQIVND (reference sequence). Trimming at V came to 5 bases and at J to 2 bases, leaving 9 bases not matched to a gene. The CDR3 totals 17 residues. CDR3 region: CASSSQLTGGTNEKLFF. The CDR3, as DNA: TGTGCCAGTAGTTCACAACTAACAGGGGGCACTAATGAAAAACTGTTTTTT.